The next 14 T cell receptor beta chains were all read from a single sample in a study of T cell repertoires in ileal Crohn's disease. TCRdb's table, derived via immunoSEQ multiplex PCR, lists solely in-frame clones and lacks some. The sample lists some 15,000 clones; approximately 94% were seen once. Sequencing was carried out using ileal tissue. These receptor sequences come from an adult with Crohn's disease.

The genes are TRBV27 and TRBJ1-3; 8 nucleotides line up with TRBD1. This CDR3 has 15 amino acids. Germline V gene data show CDR1 as MNHEY and CDR2 as SMNVEV (reference sequence). V shed 5 bases and J 4 bases; nucleotides not matched to a gene: 7. CDR3 sequence (DNA): TGTGCCAGCAGTCGCAGGGGGCTTTACGGAAACACCATATATTTT. Translated, it gives CASSRRGLYGNTIYF.

J is TRBJ2-2 and V is TRBV5-1; 7 nucleotides match TRBD2. This CDR3 has 16 amino acids. V lost 5 bases, J lost 1 base, and 8 bases stayed unmatched. CDR1 and CDR2 (germline): SGHRS, YFSETQ. In DNA form, the CDR3 reads TGCGCCAGCAGACGGGGTGCGGGGGAGAACACCGGGGAGCTGTTTTTT. It is translated as CASRRGAGENTGELFF. Using reference TRBV5-1 and TRBJ2-2 for the parts outside the CDR3, the full variable domain is KAGVTQTPRYLIKTRGQQVTLSCSPISGHRSVSWYQQTPGQGLQFLFEYFSETQRNKGNFPGRFSGRQFSNSRSEMNVSTLELGDSALYLCASRRGAGENTGELFFGEGSRLTVL.

This clone was found a few times. This chain uses TRBV6-5 with TRBJ2-7; D remains unclear. Per germline, CDR1 MNHEY and CDR2 SVGAGI. The CDR3 sequence is 15 residues long. V was cut by 0 bases and J by 0 bases, with 9 bases left in between. CDR3 nucleotides: TGTGCCAGCAGTTACTCATTTGGCAGCTCCTACGAGCAGTACTTC. Its translation is CASSYSFGSSYEQYF.

The chain links TRBV14 to TRBJ2-7; 11 nucleotides match TRBD1. The CDR3 contains 16 residues. Germline CDR1 reads SGHDN; CDR2 reads FVKESK. V lost 3 bases and J lost 2; bases outside the gene matches: 6. CDR3 DNA: TGTGCCAGCAGCCAGACGGGACAGGGGGTTACCTACGAGCAGTACTTC. Translation: CASSQTGQGVTYEQYF.

Remarks on this clone: At one boundary the junction diverges from the germline segment, which might be a read error. CDR3 region: CASSLRAQEGAAGNTIYF. CDR3 bases: TGTGCCAGCAGCCTAAGAGCCCAGGAGGGAGCGGCTGGTAACACCATATATTTT. This chain links TRBV7-8 with TRBJ1-3; no reliable D call. Per the germline V gene, CDR1 is SGHVS and CDR2 is FQNEAQ. This CDR3 spans 18 amino acids.

This clone was seen once. The J gene is TRBJ1-6, the V gene TRBV25-1; D remains ambiguous. CDR3 size: 17 residues. The V end lost 0 bases, the J end lost 10 bases, and 19 bases lay between the germline ends. Germline CDR1 is MGHDK and CDR2 is SYGVNS. DNA for the CDR3: TGTGCCAGCAGTGAATACGCCCTTGGAGGGCTTGGGTCACCCCTCCACTTT. Amino acids: CASSEYALGGLGSPLHF.

The chain uses TRBV5-8 and TRBJ2-4, with D perhaps matching TRBD2 (6 bases). Trimming removed 3 bases from V and 4 bases from J, with 14 bases in between. The CDR3 runs 15 residues. Germline CDR1 and CDR2: SGHTS and YDEGEE. CDR3 in DNA: TGTGCCAGCAGCTCCCACCGGGACTCAAAAAACATTCAGTACTTC. Translating it yields CASSSHRDSKNIQYF.

The CDR3 loop reads CASSPVPGQGSEKLFF. CDR3 coding DNA: TGTGCCAGTAGTCCAGTCCCGGGACAGGGGAGTGAAAAACTGTTTTTT. The chain carries TRBV19 and TRBJ1-4; 10 positions agree with TRBD1. CDR3 size: 16 residues. CDR1 and CDR2 (germline): LNHDA, SQIVND (reference sequence). With V trimmed by 5 bases and J by 7 bases, 10 bases remained unmatched.

The V and J genes are TRBV27 and TRBJ2-4; 7 bases line up with TRBD1. CDR3 size: 16 residues. Germline values: CDR1 MNHEY, CDR2 SMNVEV (reference sequence). V lost 5 bases and J lost 2; bases outside the gene matches: 9. This CDR3 is CASSLTGALPKNIQYF. CDR3 DNA sequence: TGTGCCAGCAGTCTAACAGGGGCGCTTCCCAAAAACATTCAGTACTTC.

The V gene is TRBV7-3, the J gene TRBJ2-3, with TRBD2 matching 8 bases. The CDR3 runs 14 residues. The germline CDR1 and CDR2 sequences are SGHTA and FQGTGA. V lost 5 bases, J lost 4 bases, and 5 bases stayed unmatched. As DNA, the CDR3 is TGTGCCAGCAGCCCCGGACTAGCCGCAGATACGCAGTATTTT. It is translated as CASSPGLAADTQYF.

This clone was counted a single time. CDR3 sequence reads: CASSLNTGDGQPQHF. The CDR3 coding sequence is TGTGCCAGCAGCCTGAACACAGGGGATGGTCAGCCCCAGCATTTT. V is TRBV7-9 and J is TRBJ1-5; 7 positions agree with TRBD1. The CDR3 runs 15 residues. The trim removed 5 bases at V and 6 bases at J, leaving 10 bases unmatched. CDR1 and CDR2 (germline): SEHNR, FQNEAQ (reference sequence).

This clone came up a few times. This chain connects TRBV19 to TRBJ1-2; 7 nucleotides match TRBD1. Germline V lookup: CDR1 LNHDA, CDR2 SQIVND (reference sequence). CDR3 length: 12 amino acids. Germline trimming cut 4 bases from V and 10 bases from J; bases unmatched to any gene: 6. In DNA, the CDR3 is TGTGCCAGTAGTAGAGGGGGCGCTGACTACACCTTC. It encodes CASSRGGADYTF.

The V call is TRBV4-1, the J call TRBJ1-2; the D is unclear. Trimming removed 1 base from V and 1 base from J, with 16 bases in between. Germline V gene data show CDR1 as MGHRA and CDR2 as YSYEKL. The CDR3 loop spans 17 amino acids. CDR3 nucleotide sequence: TGCGCCAGCAGCCAAGGCGTCTTCACAGCCGTTAACTATGGCTACACCTTC. Translated: CASSQGVFTAVNYGYTF.

Here the CDR3 DNA reads TGCGCCAGCAGTCGCCCGTCGGGGGGTATCATCTACGAGCAGTACTTC. Its protein is CASSRPSGGIIYEQYF. The chain couples TRBV23-1 to TRBJ2-7, with 7 bases aligning to TRBD2. TRBV23-1 is treated as an ORF (open reading frame) with a function not yet certain. CDR3 length: 16 amino acids. With 4 bases clipped from V and 3 bases from J, the junction kept 12 bases outside the gene matches.